The 24 T cell receptor beta chains below come from one sample, sequenced in a study of T cells in Graves' hyperthyroidism and ophthalmopathy. RNA transcripts served as the template for amplifying TCR beta CDR3 regions. During a first-round RT-PCR of the TCR CDR3, the HTBI primer set was used. TCRdb re-derived calls from the multiplex PCR reads in MiXCR, one entry per CDR3 protein. The sample yields approximately 600,000 distinct CDR3 sequences, roughly 20% seen once. The sequencing sample was made of blood. Receptor source: a man aged 25-45 years with Graves' ophthalmopathy.

This clonotype was counted between two and nine times. The chain combines TRBV12-3 or TRBV12-4 with TRBJ1-6; D is unresolved. V was trimmed by 6 bases and J by 6 bases, leaving 9 bases between them. The CDR3 contains 13 residues. In DNA form, the CDR3 reads TGTGCCAGCAGGGATACAGCTAATTCACCCCTCCACTTT. Translation: CASRDTANSPLHF.

The rearrangement joins TRBV7-8 to TRBJ2-3, with D possibly matching TRBD2 (5 bases). Germline loops: CDR1 SGHVS, CDR2 FQNEAQ. CDR3 length: 13 amino acids. The ends were cut back, 4 bases at V and 5 bases at J, with 10 bases in the middle. CDR3 region: CASSSWTLDTQYF. DNA for the CDR3: TGTGCCAGCAGCTCTTGGACTTTAGATACGCAGTATTTT.

In this sample, this clonotype turned up many times. The genes are TRBV28 and TRBJ1-1; TRBD1 matches at 7 bases. Germline V CDR1 and CDR2: MDHEN, SYDVKM. The CDR3 length is 16 residues. With V trimmed by 4 bases and J by 8 bases, 16 bases remained unmatched. The CDR3 nucleotides read TGTGCCAGCAGTTCCCCATCCGGGACAGTATCTCCCGAAGCTTTCTTT. Amino acid sequence: CASSSPSGTVSPEAFF. The entire variable domain, with the rest obtained from reference TRBV28 and TRBJ1-1, is as follows: DVKVTQSSRYLVKRTGEKVFLECVQDMDHENMFWYRQDPGLGLRLIYFSYDVKMKEKGDIPEGYSVSREKKERFSLILESASTNQTSMYLCASSSPSGTVSPEAFFGQGTRLTVV.

This clonotype was seen many times. The rearrangement uses TRBV4-3 and TRBJ2-4; perhaps D is TRBD1 or TRBD2 (6 bases each). Per germline, CDR1 LGHNA and CDR2 YSLEER. The length of the CDR3 is 14 residues. With 1 base removed from V and 7 bases from J, the gap between germline ends came to 11 bases. The chain's CDR3 is CASSQVGGGNIQYF. CDR3 coding DNA: TGCGCCAGCAGCCAAGTGGGGGGCGGGAACATTCAGTACTTC.

This clonotype appeared a few times. The chain links TRBV20-1 to TRBJ2-3, with D possibly matching TRBD2 (5 bases). CDR3 length: 13 residues. V lost 3 bases to trimming and J lost 6 bases, with 13 bases between them. Germline V gives CDR1 DFQATT, CDR2 SNEGSKA (reference sequence). This chain's CDR3 is CSASGRVRDTQYF. DNA for the CDR3: TGCAGTGCTAGTGGGAGAGTCAGGGATACGCAGTATTTT.

This clonotype was recorded at least ten times. The V call is TRBV20-1, the J call TRBJ2-7; 8 bases align to TRBD1. The CDR3 loop spans 15 amino acids. Germline V gene sequence: CDR1 DFQATT, CDR2 SNEGSKA (reference sequence). J was trimmed by 1 base and V by 5 bases; bases with no gene match: 10. The CDR3 loop is CSAEPRGRSSYEQYF. CDR3 in DNA: TGCAGTGCTGAGCCCAGGGGGCGGAGTTCCTACGAGCAGTACTTC.

The chain couples TRBV7-8 to TRBJ2-1; 10 bases align to TRBD2. CDR3 length equals 16 residues. Germline lookup yields CDR1 SGHVS and CDR2 FQNEAQ. J gave up 6 bases and V 6 bases, and 11 bases lay outside the gene matches. CDR3 in amino acids: CASRPPTSGVSNEQFF. In nucleotides, the CDR3 is TGTGCCAGCAGGCCCCCTACTAGCGGGGTTAGCAATGAGCAGTTCTTC.

This clonotype has a handful of counts. The chain's CDR3 is CSAILAGVTDTQYF. CDR3 in DNA: TGCAGTGCTATACTAGCGGGAGTAACAGATACGCAGTATTTT. The rearrangement joins TRBV20-1 to TRBJ2-3; TRBD2 matches 11 bases. This CDR3 is built from 14 residues. J was trimmed by 3 bases and V by 4 bases; bases with no gene match: 3. CDR1 DFQATT and CDR2 SNEGSKA come from the germline V gene (reference sequence).

This clonotype was seen only a few times. The V and J genes are TRBV19 and TRBJ2-2, with D unclear. This CDR3 contains 13 residues. CDR1 and CDR2 from the germline V gene are LNHDA and SQIVND (reference sequence). Trimming cost V 9 bases and J 2 bases, with 10 bases left between them. CDR3: CASPAVNTGELFF. The CDR3, as DNA: TGTGCCAGCCCGGCGGTCAACACCGGGGAGCTGTTTTTT.

The chain combines TRBV5-4 with TRBJ1-1; no firm D call. Germline lookup yields CDR1 SGHNT and CDR2 YYREEE (reference sequence). The CDR3 covers 14 residues. Trimming left V 0 bases short and J 4 bases short, with 10 bases between. For the CDR3, the DNA is TGTGCCAGCAGCTTGGTCCAAGGGCGCACTGAAGCTTTCTTT. Encoded protein: CASSLVQGRTEAFF. Variable domain in full (rest from reference TRBV5-4 and TRBJ1-1): ETGVTQSPTHLIKTRGQQVTLRCSSQSGHNTVSWYQQALGQGPQFIFQYYREEENGRGNFPPRFSGLQFPNYSSELNVNALELDDSALYLCASSLVQGRTEAFFGQGTRLTVV.

The chain links TRBV19 to TRBJ1-2; a possible D gene is TRBD1 (6 bases). CDR1 and CDR2 (germline): LNHDA, SQIVND (reference sequence). Trimming took 3 bases from V and 6 from J, leaving 20 bases between them. The CDR3 is 16 amino acids. The CDR3 DNA is TGTGCCAGTAGTATCCACCCCCCCAGGGGTGAGGATGGCTACACCTTC. It codes for CASSIHPPRGEDGYTF.

This clonotype has ten or more counts. The chain carries TRBV5-1 and TRBJ2-2; D is unclear. The CDR3 extends over 13 amino acids. Germline values: CDR1 SGHRS, CDR2 YFSETQ. V was cut by 0 bases and J by 5 bases, with 5 bases left in between. The CDR3 region has the DNA TGCGCCAGCAGCTTGGAAGGGACCGGGGAGCTGTTTTTT. Translating gives CASSLEGTGELFF.

The chain couples TRBV28 to TRBJ1-4; no firm D call. In germline, CDR1 is MDHEN, CDR2 SYDVKM. The V and J ends lost 2 bases and 0 bases respectively, with 10 bases between them. There are 16 residues in the CDR3. This CDR3 is CASSLRSTTTNEKLFF. The CDR3 bases are TGTGCCAGCAGTTTAAGGTCGACAACAACTAATGAAAAACTGTTTTTT.

This clonotype has just a few counts. The gene calls are TRBV20-1 and TRBJ2-2; D is perhaps TRBD2 (6 bases). V was clipped by 3 bases and J by 0 bases, with 11 bases between them. Germline assignment: CDR1 DFQATT and CDR2 SNEGSKA (reference sequence). The CDR3 runs to 15 residues. In nucleotides, the CDR3 is TGCAGTGCTAGGCCGGGAGTTCCGAACACCGGGGAGCTGTTTTTT. Protein sequence: CSARPGVPNTGELFF.

This clonotype was seen a few times. CDR3 DNA sequence: TGCGCCAGCAGCTTGGAGGCAGTCTCCTACAATGAGCAGTTCTTC. Its protein is CASSLEAVSYNEQFF. The rearrangement joins TRBV5-1 to TRBJ2-1; D not certain. V was cut by 0 bases and J by 0 bases, with 7 bases left in between. This CDR3 has 15 amino acids. The germline V gene encodes CDR1 SGHRS and CDR2 YFSETQ.

The V gene is TRBV19, the J gene TRBJ1-5; D possibly corresponds to TRBD1 (5 bases). Per germline, CDR1 LNHDA and CDR2 SQIVND (reference sequence). Trimming removed 4 bases from V and 12 bases from J, with 22 bases in between. This CDR3 region has 15 residues. In DNA, the CDR3 is TGTGCCAGTAGTACCATCCGGGACCGACCCCTCAACCAGCATTTT. It yields the protein CASSTIRDRPLNQHF.

This chain uses TRBV7-2 with TRBJ2-1; TRBD1 is a possible D gene (6 bases). Per germline, CDR1 SGHTA and CDR2 FQGNSA. There are 15 residues in the CDR3. V lost 5 bases to trimming and J lost 3 bases, with 14 bases between them. The CDR3 reads CASSPDGGHYNEQFF. In DNA form, the CDR3 reads TGTGCCAGCAGCCCCGATGGGGGCCACTACAATGAGCAGTTCTTC. Full variable domain (remainder filled in from reference TRBV7-2 and TRBJ2-1): GAGVSQSPSNKVTEKGKDVELRCDPISGHTALYWYRQSLGQGLEFLIYFQGNSAPDKSGLPSDRFSAERTGGSVSTLTIQRTQQEDSAVYLCASSPDGGHYNEQFFGPGTRLTVL.

This clonotype was counted many times. The chain uses TRBV20-1 and TRBJ2-3; TRBD2 agrees at 7 bases. After removal of 6 bases from V and 4 bases from J, the junction contained 7 bases not matched to a gene. Germline loops: CDR1 DFQATT, CDR2 SNEGSKA (reference sequence). The CDR3 extends over 13 amino acids. CDR3 protein: CSAHGLVPDTQYF. The CDR3 region has the DNA TGCAGTGCCCATGGACTAGTTCCAGATACGCAGTATTTT.

The chain combines TRBV12-3 or TRBV12-4 with TRBJ2-7; tentative D call: TRBD1 (5 bases). Trimming took 0 bases from V and 3 from J, leaving 9 bases between them. The CDR3 has 14 residues. Here the CDR3 reads CASSLAGARYEQYF. The CDR3 bases are TGTGCCAGCAGTTTAGCAGGGGCCCGCTACGAGCAGTACTTC.

The CDR3 DNA reads TGCAGTGCAAAAAGACTAGCGGGAGCCCACAATGAGCAGTTCTTC. Translating gives CSAKRLAGAHNEQFF. The rearrangement joins TRBV20-1 to TRBJ2-1, with 12 bases identical to TRBD2. Germline CDR1 and CDR2: DFQATT and SNEGSKA (reference sequence). V shed 6 bases, J shed 5 bases, and the junction held 8 bases outside the gene matches. The CDR3 has 15 residues.

This clonotype was counted at least ten times. The chain joins TRBV28 to TRBJ1-5; TRBD1 is a possible D gene (5 bases). The germline V gene encodes CDR1 MDHEN and CDR2 SYDVKM. Between the trimmed V and J ends, which lost 3 bases and 6 bases, there was a span of 12 bases. The CDR3 has 14 amino acids. The CDR3 here is CASSFGGDAQPQHF. In nucleotides, the CDR3 is TGTGCCAGCAGTTTCGGGGGGGACGCTCAGCCCCAGCATTTT.

This clonotype was seen repeatedly, ten times or more. The chain links TRBV3-1 to TRBJ1-1; D uncertain. The CDR3 totals 12 residues. Germline lookup yields CDR1 LGHDT and CDR2 YNNKEL (reference sequence). The V end lost 6 bases, the J end lost 1 base, and 6 bases lay between the germline ends. CDR3 coding DNA: TGTGCCAGCAGGTTCGAGAACACTGAAGCTTTCTTT. Translation: CASRFENTEAFF.

The J gene is TRBJ2-2, the V gene TRBV29-1, with TRBD1 matching 8 bases. Trimming took 5 bases from V and 5 from J; bases not matched to a gene: 4. The CDR3 has 13 residues. The germline gives CDR1 SQVTM, CDR2 ANQGSEA. The CDR3 region is CSVRDRKTGELFF. The CDR3 region has the DNA TGCAGCGTTAGGGACAGGAAAACCGGGGAGCTGTTTTTT.

The gene calls are TRBV2 and TRBJ2-5; 7 nucleotides align to TRBD2. With V trimmed by 5 bases and J by 1 base, 4 bases remained unmatched. This CDR3 comprises 14 residues. Germline CDR1 reads SNHLY; CDR2 reads FYNNEI. CDR3 nucleotide sequence: TGTGCCAGCAGTCCCGGACTAGTCCAAGAGACCCAGTACTTC. Protein: CASSPGLVQETQYF.